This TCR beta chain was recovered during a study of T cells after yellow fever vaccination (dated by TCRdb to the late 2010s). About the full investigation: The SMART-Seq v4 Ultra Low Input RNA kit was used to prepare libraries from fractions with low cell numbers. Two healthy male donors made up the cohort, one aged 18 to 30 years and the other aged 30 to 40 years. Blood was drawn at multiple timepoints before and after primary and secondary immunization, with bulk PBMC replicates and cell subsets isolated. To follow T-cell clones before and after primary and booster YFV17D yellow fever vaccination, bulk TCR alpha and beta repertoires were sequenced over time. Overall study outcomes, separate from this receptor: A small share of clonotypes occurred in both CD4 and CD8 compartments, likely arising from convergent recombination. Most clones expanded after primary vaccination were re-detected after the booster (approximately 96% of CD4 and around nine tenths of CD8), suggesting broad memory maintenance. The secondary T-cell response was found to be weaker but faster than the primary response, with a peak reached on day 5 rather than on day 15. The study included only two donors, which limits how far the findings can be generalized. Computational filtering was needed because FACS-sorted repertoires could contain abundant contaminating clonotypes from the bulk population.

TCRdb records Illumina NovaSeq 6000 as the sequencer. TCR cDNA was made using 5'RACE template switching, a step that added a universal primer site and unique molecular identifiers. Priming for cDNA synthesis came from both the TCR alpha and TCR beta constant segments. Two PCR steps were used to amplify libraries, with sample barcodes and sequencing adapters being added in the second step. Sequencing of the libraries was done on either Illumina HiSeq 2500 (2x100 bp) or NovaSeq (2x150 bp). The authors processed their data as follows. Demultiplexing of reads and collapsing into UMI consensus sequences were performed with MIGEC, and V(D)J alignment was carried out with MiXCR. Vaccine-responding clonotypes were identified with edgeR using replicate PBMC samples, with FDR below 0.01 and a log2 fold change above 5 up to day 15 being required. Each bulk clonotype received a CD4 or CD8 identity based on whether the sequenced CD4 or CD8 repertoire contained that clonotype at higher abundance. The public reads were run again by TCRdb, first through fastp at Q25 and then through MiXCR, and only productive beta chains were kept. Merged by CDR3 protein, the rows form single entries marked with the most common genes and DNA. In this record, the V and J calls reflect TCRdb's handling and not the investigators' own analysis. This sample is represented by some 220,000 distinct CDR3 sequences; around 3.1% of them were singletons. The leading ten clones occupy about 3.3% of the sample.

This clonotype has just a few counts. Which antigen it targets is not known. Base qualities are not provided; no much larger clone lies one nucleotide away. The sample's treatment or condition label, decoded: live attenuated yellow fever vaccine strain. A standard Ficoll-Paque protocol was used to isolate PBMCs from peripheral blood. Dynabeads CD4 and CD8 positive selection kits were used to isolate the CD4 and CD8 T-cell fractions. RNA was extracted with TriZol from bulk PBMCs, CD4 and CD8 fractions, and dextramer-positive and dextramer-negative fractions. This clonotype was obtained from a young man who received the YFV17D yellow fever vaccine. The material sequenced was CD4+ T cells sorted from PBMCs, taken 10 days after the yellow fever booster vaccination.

The CDR3 here reads CSARDDGQETQYF. The sequence in DNA is TGCAGTGCTAGAGATGATGGCCAAGAGACCCAGTACTTC. The chain was built from TRBV20-1 and TRBJ2-5; no D segment can be confidently identified. Per the germline V gene (reference sequence), DFQATT is the CDR1 and SNEGSKA is the CDR2. From the cysteine through the phenylalanine, the CDR3 covers 13 amino acids. Only CDR3 DNA remains: 39 bases, in frame from the first base. Cut back by 0 bases and 1 base, the V and J ends lie 6 bases apart.